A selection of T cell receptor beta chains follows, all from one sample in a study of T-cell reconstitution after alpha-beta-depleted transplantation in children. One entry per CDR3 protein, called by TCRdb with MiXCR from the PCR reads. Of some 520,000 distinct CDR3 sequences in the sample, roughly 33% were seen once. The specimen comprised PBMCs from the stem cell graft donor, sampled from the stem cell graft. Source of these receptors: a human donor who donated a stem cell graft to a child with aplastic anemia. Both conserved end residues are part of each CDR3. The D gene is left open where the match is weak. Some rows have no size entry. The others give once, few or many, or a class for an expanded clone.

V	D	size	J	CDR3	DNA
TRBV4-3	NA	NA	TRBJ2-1	CASSQDYRANEQFF	TGCGCCAGCAGCCAAGATTATCGCGCTAATGAGCAGTTCTTC
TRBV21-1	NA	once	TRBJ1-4	CASSKWGIDNEKLFF	TGTGCCAGCAGCAAATGGGGGATTGATAATGAAAAACTGTTTTTT
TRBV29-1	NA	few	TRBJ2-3	CSVEGKWPPDTQYF	TGCAGCGTTGAGGGGAAGTGGCCCCCAGATACGCAGTATTTT
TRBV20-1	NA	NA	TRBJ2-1	CSARRDAEDEQFF	TGCAGTGCTAGACGGGACGCCGAGGATGAGCAGTTCTTC
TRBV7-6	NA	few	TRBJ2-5	CASSLGGPRVQETQYF	TGTGCCAGCAGCTTAGGGGGACCACGGGTTCAAGAGACCCAGTACTTC
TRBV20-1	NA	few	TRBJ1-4	CSALRGWNEKLFF	TGCAGTGCTCTTCGGGGGTGGAATGAAAAACTGTTTTTT
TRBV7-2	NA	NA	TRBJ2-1	CASSLRGANEQFF	TGTGCCAGCAGCTTAAGGGGAGCGAATGAGCAGTTCTTC
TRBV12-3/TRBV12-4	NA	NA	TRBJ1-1	CASTNGGGSNTEAFF	TGTGCCAGCACCAACGGGGGCGGATCGAACACTGAAGCTTTCTTT
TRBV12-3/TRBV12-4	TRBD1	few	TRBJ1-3	CASSLLTGHSGNTIYF	TGTGCCAGCAGTTTATTGACAGGGCACTCTGGAAACACCATATATTTT
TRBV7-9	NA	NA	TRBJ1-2	CASRQGLMRYTF	TGTGCCAGCAGGCAGGGGTTGATGCGCTACACCTTC
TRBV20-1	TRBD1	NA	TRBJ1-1	CSARERDRTHTEAFF	TGCAGTGCTAGAGAGCGGGACAGGACTCACACTGAAGCTTTCTTT
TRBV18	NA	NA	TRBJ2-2	CASRRGGTPDGELFF	TGTGCCAGCAGACGAGGGGGAACCCCGGACGGGGAGCTGTTTTTT
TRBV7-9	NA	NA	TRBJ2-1	CASSLGARGPLYNEQFF	TGTGCCAGCAGCTTAGGGGCTAGGGGCCCCTTATACAATGAGCAGTTCTTC
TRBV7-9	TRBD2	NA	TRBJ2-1	CASGLGTTYNEQFF	TGTGCCAGCGGCCTGGGGACTACCTACAATGAGCAGTTCTTC
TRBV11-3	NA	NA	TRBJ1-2	CASSFSYKEGYTF	TGTGCCAGCAGCTTTTCTTACAAAGAGGGCTACACCTTC
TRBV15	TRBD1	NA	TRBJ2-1	CATSRDRNYNEQFF	TGTGCCACCAGTAGGGACAGGAACTACAATGAGCAGTTCTTC
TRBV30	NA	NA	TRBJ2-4	CAWSLDGKNIQYF	TGTGCCTGGAGCCTGGACGGGAAGAACATTCAGTACTTC
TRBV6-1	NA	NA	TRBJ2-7	CASSPLAGVSYEQYF	TGTGCCAGCAGTCCTCTGGCGGGCGTCTCCTACGAGCAGTACTTC
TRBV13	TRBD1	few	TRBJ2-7	CASSFGTGVHEQYF	TGTGCCAGCAGCTTCGGGACAGGGGTGCACGAGCAGTACTTC
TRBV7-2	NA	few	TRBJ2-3	CASSNPPTDTQYF	TGTGCCAGCAGCAACCCCCCCACAGATACGCAGTATTTT
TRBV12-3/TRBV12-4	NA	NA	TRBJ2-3	CASSPSLRPPDTQYF	TGTGCCAGCAGCCCGAGTTTGCGGCCCCCAGATACGCAGTATTTT
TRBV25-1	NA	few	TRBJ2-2	CASSPPVGELF	TGTGCCAGCAGCCCCCCTGTCGGGGAGCTGTTT
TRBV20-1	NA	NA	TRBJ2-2	CSARDRGAGTGELFF	TGCAGTGCTAGAGATCGGGGAGCAGGCACCGGGGAGCTGTTTTTT
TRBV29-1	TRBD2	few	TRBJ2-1	CSVPRTSASSYNEQFF	TGCAGCGTGCCCAGGACTAGCGCCTCCTCCTACAATGAGCAGTTCTTC
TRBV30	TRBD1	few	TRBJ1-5	CAWSTGQGTNQPQHF	TGTGCCTGGAGTACCGGACAGGGAACAAATCAGCCCCAGCATTTT
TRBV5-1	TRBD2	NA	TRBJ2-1	CASSLDGLAGGPRNEQFF	TGCGCCAGCAGCTTGGATGGACTAGCGGGAGGGCCGAGGAATGAGCAGTTCTTC
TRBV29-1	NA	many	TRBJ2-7	CSVASLTGRYEQYF	TGCAGCGTTGCTTCTCTAACAGGGAGGTACGAGCAGTACTTC
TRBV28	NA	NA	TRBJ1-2	CASRPVERPNYGYTF	TGTGCCAGCAGGCCCGTCGAGAGGCCCAACTATGGCTACACCTTC
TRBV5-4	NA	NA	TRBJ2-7	CASSLGQFSSYEQYF	TGTGCCAGCAGCTTGGGACAGTTTAGCTCCTACGAGCAGTACTTC
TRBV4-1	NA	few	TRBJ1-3	CASSQDLNSPSSGNTIYF	TGCGCCAGCAGCCAAGATCTTAACAGCCCGAGCTCTGGAAACACCATATATTTT
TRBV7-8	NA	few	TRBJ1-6	CASSLVGVSSYNSPLHF	TGTGCCAGCAGCTTAGTGGGGGTTAGCTCCTATAATTCACCCCTCCACTTT
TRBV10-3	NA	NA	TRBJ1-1	CAISGTENTEAFF	TGTGCCATCAGCGGGACGGAGAACACTGAAGCTTTCTTT
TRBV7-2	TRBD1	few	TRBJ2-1	CASSPGQNNEQFF	TGTGCCAGCAGCCCGGGACAGAACAATGAGCAGTTCTTC
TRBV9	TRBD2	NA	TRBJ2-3	CASSVTVTSGRADTQYF	TGTGCCAGCAGCGTAACAGTGACTAGCGGGAGGGCAGATACGCAGTATTTT
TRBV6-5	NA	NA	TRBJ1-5	CASLTGTSDNQPQHF	TGTGCCTCCCTAACCGGGACTTCAGACAATCAGCCCCAGCATTTT
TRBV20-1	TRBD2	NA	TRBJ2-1	CSARRPGLAESSYNEQFF	TGCAGTGCTAGACGTCCGGGACTAGCGGAAAGCTCCTACAATGAGCAGTTCTTC
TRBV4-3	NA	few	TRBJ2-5	CASSQGTSWGETQYF	TGCGCCAGCAGCCAAGGGACCAGCTGGGGGGAGACCCAGTACTTC
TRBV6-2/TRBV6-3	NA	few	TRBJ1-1	CASSYSLDFEAFF	TGTGCCAGCAGTTACTCTTTGGACTTTGAAGCTTTCTTT
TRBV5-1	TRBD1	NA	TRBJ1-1	CASSLVGQGAHTEAFF	TGCGCCAGCAGCTTGGTTGGACAGGGGGCACACACTGAAGCTTTCTTT
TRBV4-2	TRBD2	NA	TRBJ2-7	CASSQGLARVSEQYF	TGTGCCAGCAGCCAAGGACTAGCCCGTGTTTCCGAGCAGTACTTC
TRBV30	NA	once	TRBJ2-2	CAWSLELNTGELFF	TGTGCCTGGAGCCTAGAGCTGAACACCGGGGAGCTGTTTTTT
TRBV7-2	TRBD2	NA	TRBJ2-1	CASSFLAGLSYNEQFF	TGTGCCAGCAGCTTTTTAGCGGGCTTGTCCTACAATGAGCAGTTCTTC
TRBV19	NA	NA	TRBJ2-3	CASSIGTDTQYF	TGTGCCAGTAGTATTGGGACAGATACGCAGTATTTT
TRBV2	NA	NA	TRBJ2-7	CASSPHGGIYEQYF	TGTGCCAGCAGTCCCCATGGCGGTATCTACGAGCAGTACTTC
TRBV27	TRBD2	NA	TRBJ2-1	CASSPTSGAHNEQFF	TGTGCCAGCAGTCCGACTAGCGGGGCCCACAATGAGCAGTTCTTC
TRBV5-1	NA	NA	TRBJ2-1	CASSLSRGIWFF	TGCGCCAGCAGCTTGAGTAGGGGCATATGGTTCTTC
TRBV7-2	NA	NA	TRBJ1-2	CASSSTRDGSSCVF	TGTGCCAGCAGCTCGACTCGGGACGGCTCTTCCTGCGTCTTC
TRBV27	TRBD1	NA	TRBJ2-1	CASSSIGTGAPREQFF	TGTGCCAGCAGCTCCATTGGGACAGGGGCCCCCCGGGAGCAGTTCTTC
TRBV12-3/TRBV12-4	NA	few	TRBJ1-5	CASSLSRGPYQPQHF	TGTGCCAGCAGTCTAAGCCGGGGGCCCTATCAGCCCCAGCATTTT
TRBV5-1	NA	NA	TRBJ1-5	CASSLGTERNQPQHF	TGCGCCAGCAGCTTGGGAACAGAGCGCAATCAGCCCCAGCATTTT
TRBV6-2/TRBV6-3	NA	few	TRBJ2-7	CASAPFLALSYEQYF	TGTGCCAGCGCACCCTTTCTAGCGCTCTCCTACGAGCAGTACTTC
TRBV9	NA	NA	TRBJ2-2	CASGSFTGELFF	TGTGCCAGCGGGTCGTTCACCGGGGAGCTGTTTTTT
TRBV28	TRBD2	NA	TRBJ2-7	CASSLGLAGQNEQYF	TGTGCCAGCAGTTTAGGTCTAGCGGGACAAAACGAGCAGTACTTC